This T cell receptor beta chain was retrieved from a study (dated by TCRdb to between 2015 and 2016). Turning to this clonotype: Its antigen remains undetermined. Per-base quality was not reported, and no clone a single base away is much larger than it.

CDR1 SGHDT and CDR2 YYEEEE are derived from the germline V gene. From the cysteine up to the phenylalanine, the CDR3 has a length of 13 residues. The sequence is cut down to CDR3 DNA, 39 bases in frame from base 1. A distance of 15 bases separates the germline ends of V and J, which lose 4 bases and 10 bases respectively. The library was generated by RT-PCR. Instrument on record: Illumina MiSeq. TCRdb trimmed public reads at Q25 via fastp, called clones via MiXCR and kept in-frame beta chains. CDR3 protein duplicates are merged, each entry listing the most common genes and DNA. The sample table shows almost 700,000 distinct CDR3 sequences, and over 12% are seen once. Just over 3.5% of the sample belongs to the ten largest clones.

This TCR came from a female donor in good health, serving as a healthy control. The sequence joins TRBV5-6 to TRBJ2-1, and the D gene may be TRBD1, 6 bases matching. The sequenced material came from memory CD4+ T cells from blood. Here the CDR3 is given as CASSLLSGGEQFF. The DNA reads as follows: TGTGCCAGCAGCCTCCTGTCTGGGGGCGAGCAGTTCTTC.